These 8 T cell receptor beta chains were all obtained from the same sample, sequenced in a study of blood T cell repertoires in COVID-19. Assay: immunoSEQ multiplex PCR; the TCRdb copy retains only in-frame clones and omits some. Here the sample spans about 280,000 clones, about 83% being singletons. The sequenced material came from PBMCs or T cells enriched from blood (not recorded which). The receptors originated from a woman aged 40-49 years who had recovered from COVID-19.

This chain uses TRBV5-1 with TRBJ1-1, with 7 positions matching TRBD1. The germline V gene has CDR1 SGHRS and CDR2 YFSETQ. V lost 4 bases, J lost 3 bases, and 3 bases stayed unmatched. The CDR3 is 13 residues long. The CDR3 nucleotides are TGCGCCAGCAGCGTAGACAGGGACACTGAAGCTTTCTTT. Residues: CASSVDRDTEAFF. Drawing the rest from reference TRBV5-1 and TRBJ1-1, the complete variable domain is KAGVTQTPRYLIKTRGQQVTLSCSPISGHRSVSWYQQTPGQGLQFLFEYFSETQRNKGNFPGRFSGRQFSNSRSEMNVSTLELGDSALYLCASSVDRDTEAFFGQGTRLTVV.

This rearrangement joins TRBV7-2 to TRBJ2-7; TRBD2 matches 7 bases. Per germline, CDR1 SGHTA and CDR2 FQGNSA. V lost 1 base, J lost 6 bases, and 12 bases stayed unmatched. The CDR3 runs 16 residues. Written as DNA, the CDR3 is TGTGCCAGCAGCTTAGTGGCGGGCTTCCCGGGGGGCGAGCAGTACTTC. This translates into CASSLVAGFPGGEQYF.

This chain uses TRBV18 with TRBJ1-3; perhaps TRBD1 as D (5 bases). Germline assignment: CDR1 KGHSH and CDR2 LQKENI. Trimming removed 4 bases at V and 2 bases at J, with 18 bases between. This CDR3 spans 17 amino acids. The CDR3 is CASSRDSLLGAGNTIYF. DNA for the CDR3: TGTGCCAGCTCACGCGACAGCCTCTTAGGGGCTGGAAACACCATATATTTT.

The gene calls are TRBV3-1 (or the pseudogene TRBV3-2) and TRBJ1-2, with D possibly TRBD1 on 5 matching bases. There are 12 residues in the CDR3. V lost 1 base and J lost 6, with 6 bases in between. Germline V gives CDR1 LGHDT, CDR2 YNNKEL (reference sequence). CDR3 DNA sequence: TGTGCCAGCAGCCAAGGCAGGGATGGCTACACCTTC. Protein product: CASSQGRDGYTF.

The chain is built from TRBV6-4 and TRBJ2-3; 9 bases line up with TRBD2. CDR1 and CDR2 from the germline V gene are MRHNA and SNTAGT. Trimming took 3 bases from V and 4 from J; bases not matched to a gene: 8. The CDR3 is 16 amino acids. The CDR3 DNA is TGTGCCAGCAGTGAGGAAGCGGGAGGAACGGCAGATACGCAGTATTTT. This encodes CASSEEAGGTADTQYF.

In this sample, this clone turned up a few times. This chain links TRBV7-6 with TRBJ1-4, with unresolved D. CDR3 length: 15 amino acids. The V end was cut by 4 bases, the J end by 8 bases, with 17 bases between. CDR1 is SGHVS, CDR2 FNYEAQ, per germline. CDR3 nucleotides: TGTGCCAGCAGCTCTCCCGGGCCCCGAGGGGAAAAACTGTTTTTT. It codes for CASSSPGPRGEKLFF.

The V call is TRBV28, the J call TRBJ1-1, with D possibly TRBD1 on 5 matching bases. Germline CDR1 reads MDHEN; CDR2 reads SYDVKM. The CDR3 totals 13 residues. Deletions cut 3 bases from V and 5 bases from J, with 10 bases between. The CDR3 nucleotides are TGTGCCAGCAGTTTGTCCAGGGCAACTGAAGCTTTCTTT. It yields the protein CASSLSRATEAFF.

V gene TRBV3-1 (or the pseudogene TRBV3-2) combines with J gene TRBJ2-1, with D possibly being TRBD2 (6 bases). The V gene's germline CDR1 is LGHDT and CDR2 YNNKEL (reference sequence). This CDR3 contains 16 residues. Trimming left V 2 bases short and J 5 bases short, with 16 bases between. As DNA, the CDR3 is TGTGCCAGCAGCCAACCCTGGGACTTCCCAAACAATGAGCAGTTCTTC. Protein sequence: CASSQPWDFPNNEQFF.